These T cell receptor beta chains were read from a single sample in a study of blood T cell repertoires in COVID-19. The repertoire was sequenced with immunoSEQ multiplex PCR; TCRdb's copy has only in-frame clones and lacks some. Here the sample spans about 160,000 clones, over 80% being singletons. Sequences were obtained from peripheral blood. These receptors were collected from a woman aged 45-59 years with acute or convalescent COVID-19. CDR3s include the opening cysteine and the closing phenylalanine or tryptophan. The order of the fields is D gene, J gene, V gene, clone size, CDR3 DNA, CDR3 protein. A D gene is named only where the DNA matches it firmly. Expanded clones get a size class; other rows say once, few or many, or leave the size out.

>TRBD2|TRBJ2-3|TRBV7-3|-
TGTGCCAGCAGCTTAAGGCCGGGAGGGCCTGATACGCAGTATTTT
CASSLRPGGPDTQYF
>-|TRBJ1-1|TRBV29-1|-
TGCAGCGTTTCGGGGACTGAAGCTTTCTTT
CSVSGTEAFF
>-|TRBJ1-6|TRBV7-2|once
TGTGCCAGCAGAGAGGGGACTACCTATAATTCACCCCTCCACTTT
CASREGTTYNSPLHF
>TRBD1|TRBJ2-3|TRBV11-1|once
TGTGCCAGCAGCTGGGACAGGGGCACAGATACGCAGTATTTT
CASSWDRGTDTQYF
>-|TRBJ1-5|TRBV19|-
TGTGCCAGTAGTGCCTGGCAGGGTAATAGCAATCAGCCCCAGCATTTT
CASSAWQGNSNQPQHF
>TRBD1|TRBJ1-3|TRBV30|-
TGTGCCTGGAGAGTGACAGGGAACTCTGGAAACACCATATATTTT
CAWRVTGNSGNTIYF
>TRBD1|TRBJ2-6|TRBV28|-
TGTGCCACCAAGACAGGGGCCGGGGCCAACGTCCTGACTTTC
CATKTGAGANVLTF
>-|TRBJ2-1|TRBV7-2|-
TGTGCCAGCAGCACACCCCAATTGGGGCTGACTTACAATGAGCAGTTCTTC
CASSTPQLGLTYNEQFF
>TRBD1|TRBJ1-1|TRBV7-9|once
TGTGCCAGCAGCCTGACAGGGGGGGACACTGAAGCTTTCTTT
CASSLTGGDTEAFF
>TRBD1|TRBJ2-1|TRBV4-2|-
TGTGCCAGCAGCCAAGCGGGAGCACCGGGACAGGGGACTAATGAGCAGTTCTTC
CASSQAGAPGQGTNEQFF
>-|TRBJ2-1|TRBV14|-
TGTGCCAGCAGCCTCCCGGGGGGCCTTGGAAATGAGCAGTTCTTC
CASSLPGGLGNEQFF
>-|TRBJ1-6|TRBV27|-
TGTGCCAGCAGTGGACGACAGCTTATAAATTCACCCCTCCACTTT
CASSGRQLINSPLHF
>-|TRBJ2-4|TRBV4-1|once
TGCGCCAGCAGCCAAGATACCCAGGGGCGATACATTCAGTACTTC
CASSQDTQGRYIQYF
>TRBD2|TRBJ2-3|TRBV5-1|-
TGCGCCAGCAGCTTGGTGGGCGGGGGAGGCACAGATACGCAGTATTTT
CASSLVGGGGTDTQYF
>TRBD1|TRBJ1-1|TRBV11-2|-
TGTGCCAGCAGCACAGGGGCTGAAGCTTTCTTT
CASSTGAEAFF
>-|TRBJ1-5|TRBV23-1|once
TGCGCCAGCAGTCAATCCCGGGAAAGGAATTGGGGCAATCAGCCCCAGCATTTT
CASSQSRERNWGNQPQHF
>TRBD2|TRBJ2-7|TRBV11-3|-
TGTGCCAGCAGCTTAGATGGTAGCGGGAGCTACGAGCAGTACTTC
CASSLDGSGSYEQYF
>-|TRBJ2-1|TRBV3-1/TRBV3-2|-
TGTGCCAGCAGCCAAGATCGGGGGGCCTCCTACAATGAGCAGTTCTTC
CASSQDRGASYNEQFF
>-|TRBJ1-1|TRBV25-1|-
TGTGCCAGCAGTGGCTCGGTACGCACTGAAGCTTTCTTT
CASSGSVRTEAFF
>-|TRBJ1-2|TRBV6-5|-
TGTGCCAGCAACTCGCGAGGGGGGGCAGGCTATGGCTACACCTTC
CASNSRGGAGYGYTF
>-|TRBJ1-2|TRBV7-8|-
TGTGCCAGCAGCTTCGGGGGGGATGGCTACACCTTC
CASSFGGDGYTF
>-|TRBJ2-1|TRBV11-2|-
TGTGCCAGCAGCTTGGTTCGGGGTCGTAATGAGCAGTTCTTC
CASSLVRGRNEQFF
>-|TRBJ1-5|TRBV5-5|-
TGTGCCAGCAGCTTGGAGCCGGGAGGGGGTGGCAATCAGCCCCAGCATTTT
CASSLEPGGGGNQPQHF
>-|TRBJ2-7|TRBV4-1|few
TGCGCCAGCAGCCAAGAGGAGGGCTACGAGCAGTACTTC
CASSQEEGYEQYF
>-|TRBJ2-1|TRBV27|-
TGTGCCAGCAGTTTATCTCCCTTCGGTGAGCAGTTCTTC
CASSLSPFGEQFF
>-|TRBJ1-6|TRBV28|-
TGTGCCAGCAGTTTACAGGGGCAGCGCTCACCCCTCCACTTT
CASSLQGQRSPLHF
>TRBD1|TRBJ1-1|TRBV7-2|-
TGTGCCAGCAGCGAGGACAGGGGGAGGGCTGAAGCTTTCTTT
CASSEDRGRAEAFF
>-|TRBJ1-1|TRBV28|-
TGTGCCAGTTGGACAGTGACTATGAACACTGAAGCTTTCTTT
CASWTVTMNTEAFF
>-|TRBJ1-3|TRBV10-3|-
TGTGCCATCAGTGAGTCAGGGAGGTCCTCTGGAAACACCATATATTTT
CAISESGRSSGNTIYF
>TRBD1|TRBJ1-4|TRBV19|once
TGTGCCAGTAGCCCAGGACAGGGGAGCGAAAAACTGTTTTTT
CASSPGQGSEKLFF
>TRBD2|TRBJ2-1|TRBV4-3|-
TGCGCCAGCAGCCAAAACCTAGCGGGAGGGCCCGATTACAATGAGCAGTTCTTC
CASSQNLAGGPDYNEQFF
>-|TRBJ1-5|TRBV30|-
TGTGCCTGGAGTGTACAGTCCGATCAGCCCCAGCATTTT
CAWSVQSDQPQHF
>TRBD1|TRBJ2-1|TRBV28|-
TGTGCCAGCAGTTCCTCAGGACAGGGAGCCTACAATGAGCAGTTCTTC
CASSSSGQGAYNEQFF
>TRBD2|TRBJ2-2|TRBV4-1|-
TGCGCCAGCAGCGGCGGACTAGCGGGGACCGGGGAGCTGTTTTTT
CASSGGLAGTGELFF
>TRBD2|TRBJ2-7|TRBV6-5|-
TGTGCCAGCAGTTACTCTGGGGGGGTCTACGAGCAGTACTTC
CASSYSGGVYEQYF
>-|TRBJ1-2|TRBV28|once
TGTGCCAGCCAGGACAGCTATGGCTACACCTTC
CASQDSYGYTF
>-|TRBJ1-3|TRBV6-5|-
TGTGCCAGCAAACTGGACAGAGTCTCTGGAAACACCATATATTTT
CASKLDRVSGNTIYF
>TRBD1|TRBJ1-4|TRBV6-5|-
TGTGCCAGCAAACCGGGACAGGGATATGAAAAACTGTTTTTT
CASKPGQGYEKLFF
>-|TRBJ2-2|TRBV6-2/TRBV6-3|-
TGTGCCAGCAGTTACGCGACAACGTACACCGGGGAGCTGTTTTTT
CASSYATTYTGELFF
>-|TRBJ1-6|TRBV14|-
TGTGCCAGCAGCCAAGGGATAGGGGATGCCTATAATTCACCCCTCCACTTT
CASSQGIGDAYNSPLHF
>TRBD1|TRBJ2-7|TRBV10-3|-
TGTGCCATCAGTGAGGGGACAGGGGTGGTCGAGCAGTACTTC
CAISEGTGVVEQYF
>-|TRBJ1-1|TRBV12-5|-
TGTGCTAGTGGTTCGTCGACTGGAGACACTGAAGCTTTCTTT
CASGSSTGDTEAFF
>TRBD1|TRBJ2-7|TRBV27|-
TGTGCCAGCAGCACCGGACAGGGGACCTACGAGCAGTACTTC
CASSTGQGTYEQYF